This T cell receptor (beta chain) was sequenced in a study of T cells in Graves' hyperthyroidism and ophthalmopathy. The length of the CDR3 is 16 residues. The V and J ends lost 6 bases and 0 bases, in that order; junction bases with no gene match: 3. Germline CDR1 SGHTA, CDR2 FQGNSA. Broader study findings: Ophthalmopathy was predicted by the model a median of about 6.7 months ahead of onset. Blood also showed most of the thyroid clonotypes that were expanded above 0.001.

Authors of the study amplified TCR beta CDR3 regions from RNA transcripts. Primed by the HTBI set, a first-round RT-PCR was run on the TCR CDR3. TCRdb re-analysed the multiplex PCR reads in MiXCR, keeping a single row per CDR3 protein. The table records more than 350,000 distinct CDR3 sequences, about a sixth of them present only once. This clonotype showed up just once. Antigen specificity is unknown. Patients were excluded for uncontrolled infection, other autoimmune disease, pregnancy or lactation. The receptor was isolated from a woman under 40 with Graves' hyperthyroidism that later progressed to Graves' ophthalmopathy. The sequenced sample was blood. The chain is built from TRBV7-2 and TRBJ2-1; TRBD2 aligns across 12 bases. The CDR3: CASRLAGGGSYNEQFF. CDR3 nucleotides: TGTGCCAGCAGGCTAGCGGGAGGGGGCTCCTACAATGAGCAGTTCTTC.